These T cell receptor beta chains were read from a single sample in a study of blood T cell repertoires in COVID-19. Assay: immunoSEQ multiplex PCR; the TCRdb copy retains only in-frame clones and omits some. The repertoire holds 180,000 or so clones, with roughly 85% as singletons. Sequenced input: PBMCs or T cells enriched from blood (not recorded which). The receptor set was obtained from a man between 35 and 55 years old who had recovered from COVID-19. The CDR3 runs from the conserved cysteine through the conserved F or W. Fields, in order: J gene, clone size, D gene, V gene, CDR3 protein, CDR3 DNA. The D gene is left open where the match is weak. Rows give clone size only sometimes, using once, few, many, or a class for an expanded clone.

j_gene: TRBJ1-5
abundance: -
d_gene: -
v_gene: TRBV12-3/TRBV12-4
CDR3aa: CASSFEGGSQHF
CDR3nt: TGTGCCAGCAGTTTTGAAGGAGGTTCCCAGCATTTT

j_gene: TRBJ1-2
abundance: -
d_gene: TRBD1
v_gene: TRBV7-3
CDR3aa: CASSTTGGFNGYTF
CDR3nt: TGTGCCAGCAGCACTACAGGGGGCTTTAATGGCTACACCTTC

j_gene: TRBJ2-1
abundance: -
d_gene: -
v_gene: TRBV27
CDR3aa: CASSLPALASREQFF
CDR3nt: TGTGCCAGCAGTTTACCTGCCCTAGCGTCTCGGGAGCAGTTCTTC

j_gene: TRBJ1-5
abundance: -
d_gene: -
v_gene: TRBV12-3/TRBV12-4
CDR3aa: CASSRVSNQPQHF
CDR3nt: TGTGCCAGCAGTCGGGTTAGCAATCAGCCCCAGCATTTT

j_gene: TRBJ2-5
abundance: -
d_gene: -
v_gene: TRBV7-9
CDR3aa: CASSLRQTQETQYF
CDR3nt: TGTGCCAGCAGCCTCAGACAGACCCAAGAGACCCAGTACTTC

j_gene: TRBJ1-2
abundance: -
d_gene: TRBD1
v_gene: TRBV14
CDR3aa: CASSHRTGIGGYTF
CDR3nt: TGTGCCAGCAGCCACAGGACAGGGATCGGTGGCTACACCTTC

j_gene: TRBJ2-7
abundance: -
d_gene: -
v_gene: TRBV2
CDR3aa: CASRAELFSYEQYF
CDR3nt: TGTGCCAGCCGCGCCGAACTTTTCTCCTACGAGCAGTACTTC

j_gene: TRBJ2-5
abundance: -
d_gene: TRBD1
v_gene: TRBV19
CDR3aa: CASSPSTGGQETQYF
CDR3nt: TGTGCCAGCAGTCCCTCGACAGGGGGACAAGAGACCCAGTACTTC

j_gene: TRBJ1-1
abundance: -
d_gene: -
v_gene: TRBV9
CDR3aa: CASSVDQGHRTEAFF
CDR3nt: TGTGCCAGCAGCGTAGACCAGGGGCACCGTACTGAAGCTTTCTTT

j_gene: TRBJ2-1
abundance: -
d_gene: -
v_gene: TRBV30
CDR3aa: CAWTPPAFGTPIIEQFF
CDR3nt: TGTGCCTGGACCCCCCCGGCTTTTGGGACTCCCATCATAGAGCAGTTCTTC

j_gene: TRBJ1-1
abundance: -
d_gene: -
v_gene: TRBV15
CDR3aa: CATSRVETVNTEAFF
CDR3nt: TGTGCCACCAGCAGAGTCGAAACGGTAAACACTGAAGCTTTCTTT

j_gene: TRBJ2-2
abundance: -
d_gene: TRBD2
v_gene: TRBV6-1
CDR3aa: CASSALVSGSSVSTGELFF
CDR3nt: TGTGCCAGCAGTGCCCTGGTTAGCGGGTCCTCAGTATCAACCGGGGAGCTGTTTTTT

j_gene: TRBJ2-5
abundance: once
d_gene: TRBD2
v_gene: TRBV9
CDR3aa: CASSVATSTETQYF
CDR3nt: TGTGCCAGCAGCGTAGCGACTAGCACGGAGACCCAGTACTTC

j_gene: TRBJ1-2
abundance: -
d_gene: -
v_gene: TRBV24-1
CDR3aa: CATSDLDQGQRGTNYGYTF
CDR3nt: TGTGCCACCAGTGATTTAGACCAGGGGCAGAGGGGGACTAACTATGGCTACACCTTC

j_gene: TRBJ2-7
abundance: -
d_gene: -
v_gene: TRBV5-5
CDR3aa: CASSLSRTTYEQYF
CDR3nt: TGTGCCAGCAGCTTGTCACGGACAACCTACGAGCAGTACTTC

j_gene: TRBJ1-5
abundance: -
d_gene: -
v_gene: TRBV30
CDR3aa: CAWSVREGNQPQHF
CDR3nt: TGTGCCTGGAGTGTCAGGGAAGGCAATCAGCCCCAGCATTTT

j_gene: TRBJ2-3
abundance: -
d_gene: TRBD1
v_gene: TRBV15
CDR3aa: CAISGQGMGTDTQYF
CDR3nt: TGTGCCATATCTGGACAGGGGATGGGAACAGATACGCAGTATTTT

j_gene: TRBJ2-1
abundance: -
d_gene: TRBD2
v_gene: TRBV7-8
CDR3aa: CASSTSSGGHNEQFF
CDR3nt: TGTGCCAGCAGCACCTCTAGCGGGGGTCACAATGAGCAGTTCTTC

j_gene: TRBJ2-3
abundance: -
d_gene: -
v_gene: TRBV3-1/TRBV3-2
CDR3aa: CASGGPGNLDTQYF
CDR3nt: TGTGCCAGCGGGGGCCCCGGGAATCTAGATACGCAGTATTTT

j_gene: TRBJ2-1
abundance: once
d_gene: -
v_gene: TRBV4-1
CDR3aa: CASSQVGTINNEQFF
CDR3nt: TGCGCCAGCAGCCAAGTCGGGACAATAAACAATGAGCAGTTCTTC

j_gene: TRBJ2-7
abundance: -
d_gene: -
v_gene: TRBV11-2
CDR3aa: CASSLDSVLFGGYEQYF
CDR3nt: TGTGCCAGCAGCTTAGATTCCGTATTGTTCGGCGGCTACGAGCAGTACTTC

j_gene: TRBJ1-2
abundance: few
d_gene: -
v_gene: TRBV28
CDR3aa: CASSFKSLTNGYTF
CDR3nt: TGTGCCAGCAGTTTTAAGAGTCTCACGAACGGCTACACCTTC

j_gene: TRBJ1-3
abundance: -
d_gene: -
v_gene: TRBV9
CDR3aa: CASSAPPGGNTIYF
CDR3nt: TGTGCCAGCAGCGCCCCGCCAGGGGGAAACACCATATATTTT

j_gene: TRBJ1-3
abundance: -
d_gene: -
v_gene: TRBV7-9
CDR3aa: CASSLSVSGNTIYF
CDR3nt: TGTGCCAGCAGCTTATCGGTCTCTGGAAACACCATATATTTT

j_gene: TRBJ2-3
abundance: -
d_gene: TRBD2
v_gene: TRBV2
CDR3aa: CASSGGLAGRVDTQYF
CDR3nt: TGTGCCAGCAGTGGAGGACTAGCGGGGAGGGTAGATACGCAGTATTTT

j_gene: TRBJ2-5
abundance: -
d_gene: TRBD2
v_gene: TRBV5-1
CDR3aa: CASSLDGRAHRTQYF
CDR3nt: TGCGCCAGCAGCTTGGATGGGAGGGCCCACCGGACCCAGTACTTC

j_gene: TRBJ2-7
abundance: -
d_gene: TRBD1
v_gene: TRBV30
CDR3aa: CAWTRTGGANYEQYF
CDR3nt: TGTGCCTGGACCAGGACAGGGGGCGCAAACTACGAGCAGTACTTC

j_gene: TRBJ1-5
abundance: -
d_gene: TRBD1
v_gene: TRBV28
CDR3aa: CATGGGTGNLQHF
CDR3nt: TGTGCCACTGGAGGGGGGACAGGGAATCTCCAGCATTTT

j_gene: TRBJ1-6
abundance: -
d_gene: -
v_gene: TRBV5-1
CDR3aa: CASRGGGDSPLHF
CDR3nt: TGCGCCAGCAGAGGCGGGGGTGATTCACCCCTCCACTTT

j_gene: TRBJ1-2
abundance: -
d_gene: TRBD1
v_gene: TRBV10-3
CDR3aa: CAISVAGTGGGYYGYTF
CDR3nt: TGTGCCATCAGTGTCGCCGGGACAGGGGGCGGGTACTATGGCTACACCTTC

j_gene: TRBJ2-7
abundance: -
d_gene: -
v_gene: TRBV4-1
CDR3aa: CASSWGPAREQYF
CDR3nt: TGCGCCAGCAGCTGGGGGCCAGCCCGGGAGCAGTACTTC

j_gene: TRBJ1-6
abundance: -
d_gene: TRBD1
v_gene: TRBV9
CDR3aa: CASSHRDSLHF
CDR3nt: TGTGCCAGCAGCCACCGGGACAGCCTCCACTTT

j_gene: TRBJ2-1
abundance: -
d_gene: -
v_gene: TRBV7-9
CDR3aa: CASSLTNNEQFF
CDR3nt: TGTGCCAGCAGCTTGACAAACAATGAGCAGTTCTTC

j_gene: TRBJ1-4
abundance: -
d_gene: -
v_gene: TRBV12-3/TRBV12-4
CDR3aa: CASSLGAGEKLFF
CDR3nt: TGTGCCAGCAGTTTAGGGGCTGGGGAAAAACTGTTTTTT

j_gene: TRBJ2-7
abundance: -
d_gene: TRBD2
v_gene: TRBV5-4
CDR3aa: CASSLIAGISSYEQYF
CDR3nt: TGTGCCAGCAGCTTGATAGCGGGGATATCCTCCTACGAGCAGTACTTC

j_gene: TRBJ1-1
abundance: -
d_gene: -
v_gene: TRBV18
CDR3aa: CASSPSRDGYTEAFF
CDR3nt: TGTGCCAGCTCACCCTCCAGGGATGGGTACACTGAAGCTTTCTTT

j_gene: TRBJ1-1
abundance: many
d_gene: -
v_gene: TRBV19
CDR3aa: CASRADGFAGVAFF
CDR3nt: TGTGCCAGTAGGGCCGACGGTTTTGCGGGGGTAGCTTTCTTT

j_gene: TRBJ1-2
abundance: few
d_gene: -
v_gene: TRBV5-1
CDR3aa: CASSLSAQGNYGYTF
CDR3nt: TGCGCCAGCAGCTTGTCGGCCCAGGGGAACTATGGCTACACCTTC

j_gene: TRBJ1-6
abundance: -
d_gene: -
v_gene: TRBV12-5
CDR3aa: CASGAAPGSPLHF
CDR3nt: TGTGCTAGTGGTGCGGCCCCGGGGTCACCCCTCCACTTT

j_gene: TRBJ2-5
abundance: -
d_gene: -
v_gene: TRBV5-1
CDR3aa: CASNLGGQETQYF
CDR3nt: TGCGCCAGCAACCTTGGGGGGCAAGAGACCCAGTACTTC

j_gene: TRBJ2-5
abundance: -
d_gene: TRBD2
v_gene: TRBV7-8
CDR3aa: CASSLAPLIAGRQETQYF
CDR3nt: TGTGCCAGCAGCTTAGCCCCCCTGATAGCGGGACGGCAAGAGACCCAGTACTTC

j_gene: TRBJ2-7
abundance: -
d_gene: -
v_gene: TRBV9
CDR3aa: CASSSNRDVGYEQYF
CDR3nt: TGTGCCAGCAGCTCGAACAGGGACGTAGGCTACGAGCAGTACTTC

j_gene: TRBJ2-3
abundance: -
d_gene: -
v_gene: TRBV9
CDR3aa: CASSVWGASGSTDTQYF
CDR3nt: TGTGCCAGCAGCGTGTGGGGGGCTAGCGGAAGCACAGATACGCAGTATTTT

j_gene: TRBJ2-6
abundance: medium-sized
d_gene: -
v_gene: TRBV6-4
CDR3aa: CASSEDGGAGANVLTF
CDR3nt: TGTGCCAGCAGTGAAGACGGAGGCGCTGGGGCCAACGTCCTGACTTTC

j_gene: TRBJ1-4
abundance: -
d_gene: -
v_gene: TRBV19
CDR3aa: CASSIQQGLSEKLFF
CDR3nt: TGTGCCAGTAGTATCCAGCAGGGTTTATCGGAAAAACTGTTTTTT

j_gene: TRBJ2-3
abundance: -
d_gene: -
v_gene: TRBV5-1
CDR3aa: CASSLGGSTDTQYF
CDR3nt: TGCGCCAGCAGCTTGGGCGGGAGCACAGATACGCAGTATTTT

j_gene: TRBJ2-3
abundance: -
d_gene: TRBD2
v_gene: TRBV28
CDR3aa: CASSLRLAGDSYTDTQYF
CDR3nt: TGTGCCAGCAGTTTAAGACTAGCGGGCGATTCGTACACAGATACGCAGTATTTT

j_gene: TRBJ2-1
abundance: -
d_gene: TRBD2
v_gene: TRBV2
CDR3aa: CASRRLAGGFNEQFF
CDR3nt: TGTGCCAGCAGAAGACTAGCGGGAGGTTTCAATGAGCAGTTCTTC

j_gene: TRBJ1-2
abundance: few
d_gene: -
v_gene: TRBV9
CDR3aa: CASSVVPTSNGYTF
CDR3nt: TGTGCCAGCAGCGTAGTACCGACATCGAATGGCTACACCTTC

j_gene: TRBJ1-3
abundance: -
d_gene: -
v_gene: TRBV9
CDR3aa: CASSVEHSGNTIYF
CDR3nt: TGTGCCAGCAGCGTAGAGCACTCTGGAAACACCATATATTTT

j_gene: TRBJ2-3
abundance: once
d_gene: TRBD2
v_gene: TRBV4-1
CDR3aa: CASRGIAGGPTDTQYF
CDR3nt: TGCGCCAGTCGGGGCATAGCGGGGGGGCCGACAGATACGCAGTATTTT

j_gene: TRBJ1-2
abundance: few
d_gene: -
v_gene: TRBV19
CDR3aa: CASRPGFSNYGYTF
CDR3nt: TGTGCCAGTAGACCAGGATTCTCTAACTATGGCTACACCTTC

j_gene: TRBJ1-2
abundance: -
d_gene: TRBD1
v_gene: TRBV2
CDR3aa: CAGTRDRESFGYTF
CDR3nt: TGTGCCGGTACCCGGGACAGGGAAAGCTTTGGCTACACCTTC

j_gene: TRBJ1-1
abundance: -
d_gene: -
v_gene: TRBV9
CDR3aa: CASSVEVRGDAFF
CDR3nt: TGTGCCAGCAGCGTAGAGGTACGGGGAGACGCTTTCTTT

j_gene: TRBJ1-2
abundance: -
d_gene: -
v_gene: TRBV30
CDR3aa: CAWSPIDPKGGYTF
CDR3nt: TGTGCCTGGAGTCCTATAGACCCAAAGGGGGGCTACACCTTC

j_gene: TRBJ1-5
abundance: -
d_gene: -
v_gene: TRBV7-2
CDR3aa: CASSWTDTQPQHF
CDR3nt: TGTGCCAGCAGCTGGACTGATACCCAGCCCCAGCATTTT

j_gene: TRBJ1-4
abundance: -
d_gene: TRBD1
v_gene: TRBV27
CDR3aa: CASSYGTGLLGEKLFF
CDR3nt: TGTGCCAGCAGTTACGGGACAGGGCTTCTTGGGGAAAAACTGTTTTTT